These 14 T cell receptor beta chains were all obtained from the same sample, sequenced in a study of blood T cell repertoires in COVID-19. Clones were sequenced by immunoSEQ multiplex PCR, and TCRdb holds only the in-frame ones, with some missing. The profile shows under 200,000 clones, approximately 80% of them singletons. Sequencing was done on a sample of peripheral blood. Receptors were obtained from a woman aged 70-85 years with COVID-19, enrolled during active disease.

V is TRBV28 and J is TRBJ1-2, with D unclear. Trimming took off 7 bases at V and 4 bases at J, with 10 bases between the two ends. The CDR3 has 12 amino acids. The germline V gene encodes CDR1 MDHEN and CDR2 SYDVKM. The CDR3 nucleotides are TGTGCCAGCACCTTAAATTCCTATGGCTACACCTTC. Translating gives CASTLNSYGYTF.

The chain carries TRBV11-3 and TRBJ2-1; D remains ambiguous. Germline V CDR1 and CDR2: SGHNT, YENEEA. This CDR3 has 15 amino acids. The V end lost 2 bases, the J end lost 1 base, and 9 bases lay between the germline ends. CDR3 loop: CASSLRGASYNEQFF. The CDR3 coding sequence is TGTGCCAGCAGCTTAAGAGGAGCATCCTACAATGAGCAGTTCTTC.

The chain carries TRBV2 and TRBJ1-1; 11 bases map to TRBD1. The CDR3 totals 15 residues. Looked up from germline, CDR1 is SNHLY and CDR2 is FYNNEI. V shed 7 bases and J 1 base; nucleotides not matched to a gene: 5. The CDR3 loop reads CASNRDRGGNTEAFF. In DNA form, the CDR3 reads TGTGCCAGCAATCGGGACAGGGGGGGGAACACTGAAGCTTTCTTT. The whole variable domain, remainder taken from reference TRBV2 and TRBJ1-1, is EPEVTQTPSHQVTQMGQEVILRCVPISNHLYFYWYRQILGQKVEFLVSFYNNEISEKSEIFDDQFSVERPDGSNFTLKIRSTKLEDSAMYFCASNRDRGGNTEAFFGQGTRLTVV.

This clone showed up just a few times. The CDR3 DNA reads TGTGCCAGCAGTTACGGAGAGGGGGCGAGGGGCTACACCTTC. Translated, it gives CASSYGEGARGYTF. The chain employs TRBV6-6 and TRBJ1-2, with 7 nucleotides matching TRBD1. After removal of 2 bases from V and 8 bases from J, the junction contained 8 bases not matched to a gene. Germline values: CDR1 MNHNY, CDR2 SVGAGI (reference sequence). The CDR3 has 14 residues.

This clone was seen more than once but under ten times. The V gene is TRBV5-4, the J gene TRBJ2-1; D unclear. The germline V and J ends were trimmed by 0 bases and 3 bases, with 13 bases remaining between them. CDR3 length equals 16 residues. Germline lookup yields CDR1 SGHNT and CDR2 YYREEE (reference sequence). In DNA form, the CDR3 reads TGTGCCAGCAGCTTGGCGGTGCAGCGCGGCTACAATGAGCAGTTCTTC. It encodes CASSLAVQRGYNEQFF.

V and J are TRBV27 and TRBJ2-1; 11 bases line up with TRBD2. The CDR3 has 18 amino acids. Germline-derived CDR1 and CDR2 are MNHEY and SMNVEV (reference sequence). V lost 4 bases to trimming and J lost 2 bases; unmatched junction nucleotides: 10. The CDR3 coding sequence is TGTGCCAGCAGTTCCGCAATTCAACTAGCGGGGGCCTACAATGAGCAGTTCTTC. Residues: CASSSAIQLAGAYNEQFF.

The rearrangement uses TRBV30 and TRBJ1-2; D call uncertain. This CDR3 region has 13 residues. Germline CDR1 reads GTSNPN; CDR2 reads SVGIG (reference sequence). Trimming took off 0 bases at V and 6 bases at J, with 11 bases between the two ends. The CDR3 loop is CAWSVQEADGYTF. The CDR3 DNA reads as TGTGCCTGGAGTGTACAAGAGGCGGATGGCTACACCTTC.

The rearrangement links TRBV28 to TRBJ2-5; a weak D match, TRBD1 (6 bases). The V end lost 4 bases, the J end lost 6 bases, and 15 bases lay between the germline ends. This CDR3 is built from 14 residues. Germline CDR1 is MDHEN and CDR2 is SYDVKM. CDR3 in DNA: TGTGCCAGCAGTTCCCAAGGGACATTTCAGACCCAGTACTTC. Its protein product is CASSSQGTFQTQYF. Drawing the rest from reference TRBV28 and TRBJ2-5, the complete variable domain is DVKVTQSSRYLVKRTGEKVFLECVQDMDHENMFWYRQDPGLGLRLIYFSYDVKMKEKGDIPEGYSVSREKKERFSLILESASTNQTSMYLCASSSQGTFQTQYFGPGTRLLVL.

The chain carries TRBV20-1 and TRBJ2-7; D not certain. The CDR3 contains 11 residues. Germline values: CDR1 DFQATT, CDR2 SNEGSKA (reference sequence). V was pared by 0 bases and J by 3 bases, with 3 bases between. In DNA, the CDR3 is TGCAGTGCTAGAGATAACTACGAGCAGTACGTC. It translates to CSARDNYEQYV.

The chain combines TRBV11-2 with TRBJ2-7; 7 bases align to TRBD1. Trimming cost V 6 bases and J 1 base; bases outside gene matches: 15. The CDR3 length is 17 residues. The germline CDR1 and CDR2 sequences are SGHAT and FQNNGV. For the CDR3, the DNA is TGTGCCAGCAGATTACAGGGACAGAAAACCTATTCCTACGAGCAGTACGTC. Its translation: CASRLQGQKTYSYEQYV.

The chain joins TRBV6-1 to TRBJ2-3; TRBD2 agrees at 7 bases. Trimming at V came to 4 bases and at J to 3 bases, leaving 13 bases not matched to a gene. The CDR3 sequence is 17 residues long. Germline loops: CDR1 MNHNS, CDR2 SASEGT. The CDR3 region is CASSGLLSGVPTDTQYF. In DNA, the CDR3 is TGTGCCAGCAGTGGACTTTTGAGCGGGGTTCCAACAGATACGCAGTATTTT.

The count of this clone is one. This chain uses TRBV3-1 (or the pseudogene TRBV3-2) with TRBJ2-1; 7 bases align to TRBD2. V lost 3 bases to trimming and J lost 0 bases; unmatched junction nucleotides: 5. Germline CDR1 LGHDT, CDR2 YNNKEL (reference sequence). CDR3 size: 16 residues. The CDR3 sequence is CASSHGAGFSYNEQFF. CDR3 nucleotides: TGTGCCAGCAGCCACGGAGCGGGGTTCTCCTACAATGAGCAGTTCTTC.

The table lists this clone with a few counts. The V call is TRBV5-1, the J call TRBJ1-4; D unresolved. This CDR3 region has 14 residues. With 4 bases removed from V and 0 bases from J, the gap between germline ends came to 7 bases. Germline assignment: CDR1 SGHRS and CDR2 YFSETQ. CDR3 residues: CASSAFATNEKLFF. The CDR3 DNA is TGCGCCAGCAGCGCGTTTGCAACTAATGAAAAACTGTTTTTT.

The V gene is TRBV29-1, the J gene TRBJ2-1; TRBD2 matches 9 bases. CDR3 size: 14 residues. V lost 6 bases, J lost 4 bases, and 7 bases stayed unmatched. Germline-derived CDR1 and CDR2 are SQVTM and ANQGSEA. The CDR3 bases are TGCAGCGTCAATATAGCGGGGGTTTACAATGAGCAGTTCTTC. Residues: CSVNIAGVYNEQFF.